This T cell receptor (beta chain) was captured in a study of cytomegalovirus exposure and HLA in healthy donors. Whole-study results and caveats: According to a later analysis, most TCR beta chains associated with CMV appeared HLA-restricted.

Comments on this clone: Its target is not known. In the same sample, other DNA sequences code for this CDR3.

CDR3 size: 14 residues. V was clipped by 1 base and J by 5 bases; unmatched bases: 1. The germline CDR1 and CDR2 sequences are SGHVS and FNYEAQ. The PCR had 60 Vbeta and 13 Jbeta primers. Method: immunoSEQ multiplex PCR; TCRdb's copy keeps in-frame clones and lacks some. The repertoire includes 140,000 or so clones, around 75% of them detected once, and less than 5% sits in the top ten. V is TRBV7-6 and J is TRBJ2-5; 10 bases fit TRBD1. The source material was PBMCs. This receptor was identified in a man aged 60 to 69 in good health and CMV-seronegative. CDR3 DNA sequence: TGTGCCAGCAGCTTAGGGACAGGGGGGGAGACCCAGTACTTC. Amino acid sequence: CASSLGTGGETQYF.